The clone carrying this T cell receptor (beta chain) was counted between two and nine times. Its target is unknown. The sample belongs to a study of long-term antiretroviral therapy in people with HIV. Study-wide points: Post-ART diversity increased but stayed below transplant donor controls. Spans of CDR3 length were tighter for HIV repertoires than for controls. Neither ART adherence, viral resistance nor therapy changes were documented. Dominant in the repertoire at all time points were clones expanded before ART.

With V trimmed by 1 base and J by 2 bases, 4 bases remained unmatched. CDR1 SGHRS and CDR2 YFSETQ come from the germline V gene. The CDR3 consists of 15 residues. Version v3.0 of the immunoSEQ assay was performed at survey level. Libraries were prepared by immunoSEQ multiplex PCR; TCRdb keeps only in-frame clonotypes and omits some of them. The data contain approximately 12,000 clones, around 89% of them singletons. The J gene is TRBJ2-3, the V gene TRBV5-1, with 7 bases identical to TRBD1. This receptor was taken from a woman in her forties with HIV. This specimen was unsorted PBMCs, taken 0.2 years before starting antiretroviral therapy. CDR3 in amino acids: CASSLRDSLTDTQYF. CDR3 DNA sequence: TGCGCCAGCAGCTTGAGGGACAGCCTCACAGATACGCAGTATTTT.